Below, 31 T cell receptor beta chains from the same sample are listed, as sequenced in a study of response to subunit inactivated influenza vaccine (dated by TCRdb to 2016 to 2018). The library was produced with RT-PCR. Sequenced on an Illumina HiSeq 2500. TCRdb reworked the public reads: Q25 trimming with fastp, MiXCR clone assembly, productive beta chains retained. Rows with a matching CDR3 protein are joined into one entry that keeps the most common DNA and genes. Across this sample there are about half a million distinct CDR3 sequences, with roughly 8.2% seen only once. 10% to 15% of the sample is held by the ten biggest clonotypes. The sequences come from PBMCs from blood, collected 23 months after vaccination. Receptors were obtained from a man between 45 and 75 years old who received an inactivated influenza vaccine. Donor details come from another sample of the same person, matched by shared clones.

This clonotype was found many times. The chain employs TRBV28 and TRBJ2-1; TRBD2 is a possible D gene (5 bases). Between the trimmed V and J ends, which lost 5 bases and 3 bases, there was a span of 20 bases. In germline, CDR1 is MDHEN, CDR2 SYDVKM. This CDR3 comprises 17 residues. The CDR3 DNA reads TGTGCCAGCAGTCCACCGCGGAGGAGTTGGAACTACAATGAGCAGTTCTTC. Translated, it gives CASSPPRRSWNYNEQFF. Together with reference TRBV28 and TRBJ2-1, the CDR3 gives the full variable domain: DVKVTQSSRYLVKRTGEKVFLECVQDMDHENMFWYRQDPGLGLRLIYFSYDVKMKEKGDIPEGYSVSREKKERFSLILESASTNQTSMYLCASSPPRRSWNYNEQFFGPGTRLTVL.

The table lists this clonotype with many counts. The chain joins TRBV20-1 to TRBJ2-2; D remains unclear. CDR3 size: 16 residues. Trimming stripped 0 bases from V and 2 bases from J, with 13 bases between. Germline V gene data show CDR1 as DFQATT and CDR2 as SNEGSKA (reference sequence). CDR3 amino acids: CSARDKKQSNTGELFF. The CDR3 region has the DNA TGCAGTGCTAGAGATAAGAAGCAGAGTAACACCGGGGAGCTGTTTTTT.

This clonotype was seen at least ten times. The chain couples TRBV28 to TRBJ2-1, with 9 bases aligning to TRBD1. This CDR3 contains 15 residues. V lost 8 bases and J lost 6; bases outside the gene matches: 11. Germline CDR1 and CDR2: MDHEN and SYDVKM. The CDR3 DNA sequence: TGTGCCAGCGGGGGACAGGGTCCTTCCATCAATGAGCAGTTCTTC. It specifies CASGGQGPSINEQFF.

The chain couples TRBV10-3 to TRBJ2-3; D is possibly TRBD2 (6 bases). Germline CDR1 and CDR2: ENHRY and SYGVKD. The CDR3 contains 10 residues. Trimming took off 10 bases at V and 5 bases at J, with 7 bases between the two ends. The DNA for the CDR3 is TGTGCCACCGGGGGAGATACGCAGTATTTT. Protein: CATGGDTQYF.

This clonotype was observed a few times. The chain has TRBV6-2 or TRBV6-3 and TRBJ2-7; maybe TRBD2 (6 bases). Per the germline V gene, CDR1 is MNHEY and CDR2 is SVGEGT. This CDR3 contains 12 residues. V was clipped by 6 bases and J by 6 bases, with 12 bases between them. CDR3 DNA sequence: TGTGCCAGCAGGAAAATGGGAGGCGAGCAGTACTTC. Protein sequence: CASRKMGGEQYF.

This clonotype was observed once. Since no conserved phenylalanine or tryptophan closes the CDR3, a read error is the likely cause. CDR3 sequence: CASTVDTSYEQYY. For the CDR3, the DNA is TGCGCCAGCACCGTCGACACTTCCTACGAGCAGTACTAC. The chain combines TRBV5-1 with TRBJ2-7; D is undetermined. Trimming shortened V by 6 bases and J by 1 base, and 11 bases separated the two germline ends. The CDR3 length is 13 residues. CDR1 SGHRS and CDR2 YFSETQ come from the germline V gene.

This clonotype was recorded a few times. J is TRBJ2-1 and V is TRBV24-1, with 12 bases that match TRBD2. Germline lookup yields CDR1 KGHDR and CDR2 SFDVKD. V lost 3 bases to trimming and J lost 5 bases; unmatched junction nucleotides: 4. The CDR3 is 16 amino acids. The CDR3 protein is CATSDPTSGRHNEQFF. The DNA of the CDR3 is TGTGCCACCAGTGATCCCACTAGCGGGAGGCACAATGAGCAGTTCTTC.

The V and J genes are TRBV14 and TRBJ2-1, with 10 bases matching TRBD2. This CDR3 has 16 amino acids. V was pared by 4 bases and J by 1 base, with 4 bases of the junction left unmatched. CDR1 and CDR2 (germline): SGHDN, FVKESK. CDR3: CASSPLAGVSYNEQFF. The CDR3 bases are TGTGCCAGCAGCCCGCTAGCGGGAGTATCCTACAATGAGCAGTTCTTC.

V gene TRBV18 combines with J gene TRBJ2-5; the D gene is possibly TRBD2 (6 bases). This CDR3 is built from 12 residues. Trimming left V 5 bases short and J 9 bases short, with 13 bases between. The V gene's germline CDR1 is KGHSH and CDR2 LQKENI. In DNA, the CDR3 is TGTGCCAGCTCATCCACAAGGGAGGCCCAGTACTTC. Protein product: CASSSTREAQYF.

This clonotype was counted ten times or more. J is TRBJ2-1 and V is TRBV10-3, with TRBD1 as a possible D gene (5 bases). The CDR3 covers 17 residues. Germline CDR1 reads ENHRY; CDR2 reads SYGVKD. Trimming removed 3 bases from V and 5 bases from J, with 20 bases in between. This CDR3 reads CAISDQGSRIGDNEQFF. The CDR3 DNA reads TGTGCCATCAGTGATCAGGGATCGAGAATAGGGGACAATGAGCAGTTCTTC.

This clonotype has ten or more counts. The V and J genes are TRBV5-1 and TRBJ2-7, with D tentatively TRBD1 (5 bases). Germline V CDR1 and CDR2: SGHRS, YFSETQ. V was cut by 5 bases and J by 2 bases, with 11 bases left in between. The CDR3 runs to 13 residues. CDR3 sequence: CASRPGPTYEQYF. In DNA form, the CDR3 reads TGCGCCAGCAGGCCAGGGCCCACCTACGAGCAGTACTTC.

The chain joins TRBV5-1 to TRBJ2-5; 9 bases agree with TRBD2. In germline, CDR1 is SGHRS, CDR2 YFSETQ. This CDR3 is 14 amino acids long. The V gene end was trimmed by 4 bases and the J gene end by 2 bases; junction bases not matched to a gene: 3. The CDR3 loop reads CASSARGGQETQYF. CDR3 nucleotide sequence: TGCGCCAGCAGCGCGCGGGGGGGTCAAGAGACCCAGTACTTC.

V and J are TRBV28 and TRBJ2-1; the match to TRBD2 covers 12 bases. Germline V gives CDR1 MDHEN, CDR2 SYDVKM. The trim removed 5 bases at V and 6 bases at J, leaving 23 bases unmatched. The CDR3 spans 21 residues. The DNA of the CDR3 is TGTGCCAGCAGTCGACCCGGGAGGATTGATCTAGCGGGAGGGCAAGGCAATGAGCAGTTCTTC. Amino acids: CASSRPGRIDLAGGQGNEQFF.

This clonotype was seen a few times. The J gene is TRBJ2-3, the V gene TRBV9; D gene ambiguous. The CDR3 sequence is 15 residues long. Germline V CDR1 and CDR2: SGDLS, YYNGEE. V dropped 3 bases and J dropped 0 bases, with 11 bases sitting between them. The CDR3 region is CASSGALRSTDTQYF. In nucleotides, the CDR3 is TGTGCCAGCAGCGGCGCTTTACGGAGCACAGATACGCAGTATTTT.

This clonotype was seen a handful of times. This sequence joins TRBV12-3 or TRBV12-4 and TRBJ2-1; tentative D call: TRBD2 (6 bases). V was pared by 6 bases and J by 9 bases, with 15 bases between. This CDR3 is 13 amino acids long. CDR3 in DNA: TGTGCCAGCAGCTATGGGACTGACAGTGAGCAGTTCTTC. Protein: CASSYGTDSEQFF.

V is TRBV28 and J is TRBJ2-7; 11 positions match TRBD2. V lost 2 bases, J lost 3 bases, and 9 bases stayed unmatched. There are 17 residues in the CDR3. The germline V gene has CDR1 MDHEN and CDR2 SYDVKM. The CDR3 loop is CASSLRTSGYLSYEQYF. CDR3 DNA: TGTGCCAGCAGTTTACGGACTAGCGGGTATCTCAGCTACGAGCAGTACTTC. The variable domain in full, completed from reference TRBV28 and TRBJ2-7, reads DVKVTQSSRYLVKRTGEKVFLECVQDMDHENMFWYRQDPGLGLRLIYFSYDVKMKEKGDIPEGYSVSREKKERFSLILESASTNQTSMYLCASSLRTSGYLSYEQYFGPGTRLTVT.

This clonotype was seen many times. The CDR3, as DNA: TGCAGTGCTAGCAACGGGCCCTTCTACAATGAGCAGTTCTTC. Amino acid sequence: CSASNGPFYNEQFF. The rearrangement links TRBV20-1 to TRBJ2-1; D remains unclear. V lost 3 bases and J lost 3, with 12 bases in between. Germline CDR1 and CDR2: DFQATT and SNEGSKA (reference sequence). The CDR3 runs 14 residues.

The chain links TRBV7-9 to TRBJ1-3; D gene unclear. CDR3 size: 16 residues. From germline, CDR1 is SEHNR and CDR2 FQNEAQ (reference sequence). Trimming cost V 3 bases and J 0 bases, with 12 bases left between them. CDR3 sequence (DNA): TGTGCCAGCAGCTTCAACAGAGTGGGCTCTGGAAACACCATATATTTT. It encodes CASSFNRVGSGNTIYF.

As concerns this clonotype: A read error is possible here, since a much larger clone lies one base away. The CDR3 nucleotides read TGTGCCGGCAGCTCCTCGAAGGGGACCCAGTACTTC. It specifies CAGSSSKGTQYF. J is TRBJ2-5 and V is TRBV7-2; D is ambiguous. CDR1 and CDR2 from the germline V gene are SGHTA and FQGNSA. CDR3 length: 12 amino acids.

The chain couples TRBV5-1 to TRBJ2-7; 7 bases agree with TRBD1. Losses at the gene ends were 2 bases for V and 5 bases for J; bases not matched to a gene: 4. CDR1 is SGHRS and CDR2 is YFSETQ in the germline V gene. The CDR3 runs 13 residues. As DNA, the CDR3 is TGCGCCAGCAGCTTTGACAGGGTGCACGAGCAGTACTTC. Residues: CASSFDRVHEQYF.

This clonotype was counted at least ten times. The V call is TRBV5-1, the J call TRBJ1-3; 7 bases fit TRBD1. Germline V gives CDR1 SGHRS, CDR2 YFSETQ. V dropped 4 bases and J dropped 2; count of bases not matched to a gene: 3. The CDR3 is 14 amino acids. DNA of the CDR3: TGCGCCAGCAGCCCCGGGACAGCTGGAAACACCATATATTTT. This sequence encodes CASSPGTAGNTIYF.

The chain couples TRBV18 to TRBJ2-1, with D possibly being TRBD1 or TRBD2 (5 bases each). CDR1 and CDR2 (germline): KGHSH, LQKENI. Trimming left V 4 bases short and J 9 bases short, with 13 bases between. This CDR3 is 13 amino acids long. The CDR3 protein is CASSRDLEREQFF. Here the CDR3 DNA reads TGTGCCAGCTCACGGGACCTAGAGCGTGAGCAGTTCTTC. The entire variable domain, with the rest obtained from reference TRBV18 and TRBJ2-1, is as follows: NAGVMQNPRHLVRRRGQEARLRCSPMKGHSHVYWYRQLPEEGLKFMVYLQKENIIDESGMPKERFSAEFPKEGPSILRIQQVVRGDSAAYFCASSRDLEREQFFGPGTRLTVL.

This clonotype was observed at least ten times. The V and J genes are TRBV2 and TRBJ1-2; D is unclear. V was pared by 7 bases and J by 8 bases, with 11 bases between. Germline V lookup: CDR1 SNHLY, CDR2 FYNNEI. The CDR3 is 11 amino acids. The CDR3: CASNRVGGYTF. Written as DNA, the CDR3 is TGTGCCAGCAACCGGGTTGGGGGCTACACCTTC. Supplemented by reference TRBV2 and TRBJ1-2, the full variable domain reads EPEVTQTPSHQVTQMGQEVILRCVPISNHLYFYWYRQILGQKVEFLVSFYNNEISEKSEIFDDQFSVERPDGSNFTLKIRSTKLEDSAMYFCASNRVGGYTFGSGTRLTVV.

CDR3 loop: CASSYPRTGDTYEQYF. CDR3 sequence (DNA): TGTGCCAGCAGTTATCCAAGGACAGGGGATACCTACGAGCAGTACTTC. The chain joins TRBV6-9 to TRBJ2-7, with 9 nucleotides matching TRBD1. The CDR3 runs to 16 residues. The V segment lost 2 bases and the J segment 2 bases; nucleotides outside the gene matches: 7. The germline CDR1 and CDR2 sequences are MNHGY and SVAAGI.

This clonotype was counted many times. The gene calls are TRBV6-5 and TRBJ1-1; D uncertain. V gave up 0 bases and J gave up 1 base, with 9 bases separating them. The CDR3 runs 15 residues. Germline-derived CDR1 and CDR2 are MNHEY and SVGAGI. CDR3 sequence (DNA): TGTGCCAGCAGTTACTCGCCGGGCGGGAACACTGAAGCTTTCTTT. Protein sequence: CASSYSPGGNTEAFF.

This clonotype has only a few counts. The V gene is TRBV7-2, the J gene TRBJ2-1; TRBD2 aligns across 10 bases. Per germline, CDR1 SGHTA and CDR2 FQGNSA. CDR3 length: 16 amino acids. Trimming took 5 bases from V and 3 from J; bases not matched to a gene: 7. CDR3 region: CASSLQAGGFYNEQFF. The CDR3 coding sequence is TGTGCCAGCAGCCTTCAAGCGGGGGGGTTCTACAATGAGCAGTTCTTC.

V and J are TRBV27 and TRBJ2-6; a possible D gene is TRBD2 (6 bases). This CDR3 has 17 amino acids. Trimming left V 2 bases short and J 1 base short, with 12 bases between. Germline V gene sequence: CDR1 MNHEY, CDR2 SMNVEV (reference sequence). The CDR3 DNA sequence: TGTGCCAGCAGTTTACTGGGGACTTATTCTGGGGCCAACGTCCTGACTTTC. Its translation: CASSLLGTYSGANVLTF.

This clonotype was recorded many times. The chain joins TRBV6-1 to TRBJ2-5; D is unresolved. V lost 2 bases and J 7 bases, leaving 8 bases between the germline ends. There are 12 residues in the CDR3. Looked up from germline, CDR1 is MNHNS and CDR2 is SASEGT. CDR3 nucleotide sequence: TGTGCCAGCAGTGAATCATCGGGGACCCAGTACTTC. Translating it yields CASSESSGTQYF.

This clonotype showed up many times. The chain has TRBV28 and TRBJ2-3; 10 bases fit TRBD1. Unmatched junction bases numbered 8, after V lost 3 bases and J lost 2 bases. The CDR3 spans 17 residues. Germline V gives CDR1 MDHEN, CDR2 SYDVKM. CDR3 sequence reads: CASSFDRDRGDTDTQYF. The CDR3 bases are TGTGCCAGCAGTTTCGACCGGGACAGGGGAGACACAGATACGCAGTATTTT. Drawing the rest from reference TRBV28 and TRBJ2-3, the complete variable domain is DVKVTQSSRYLVKRTGEKVFLECVQDMDHENMFWYRQDPGLGLRLIYFSYDVKMKEKGDIPEGYSVSREKKERFSLILESASTNQTSMYLCASSFDRDRGDTDTQYFGPGTRLTVL.

The chain couples TRBV12-3 or TRBV12-4 to TRBJ1-1; D gene unclear. This CDR3 has 12 amino acids. Trimming cost V 3 bases and J 6 bases, with 8 bases left between them. The CDR3: CASSFRPAEAFF. As DNA, the CDR3 is TGTGCCAGCAGTTTCAGACCGGCTGAAGCTTTCTTT.

This chain connects TRBV6-1 to TRBJ2-4; 7 nucleotides match TRBD2. Germline V lookup: CDR1 MNHNS, CDR2 SASEGT. V was pared by 4 bases and J by 9 bases, with 6 bases of the junction left unmatched. The CDR3 is 13 residues long. The CDR3: CASSGSGGTIQYF. The CDR3 DNA is TGTGCCAGCAGTGGTTCCGGGGGGACCATTCAGTACTTC.